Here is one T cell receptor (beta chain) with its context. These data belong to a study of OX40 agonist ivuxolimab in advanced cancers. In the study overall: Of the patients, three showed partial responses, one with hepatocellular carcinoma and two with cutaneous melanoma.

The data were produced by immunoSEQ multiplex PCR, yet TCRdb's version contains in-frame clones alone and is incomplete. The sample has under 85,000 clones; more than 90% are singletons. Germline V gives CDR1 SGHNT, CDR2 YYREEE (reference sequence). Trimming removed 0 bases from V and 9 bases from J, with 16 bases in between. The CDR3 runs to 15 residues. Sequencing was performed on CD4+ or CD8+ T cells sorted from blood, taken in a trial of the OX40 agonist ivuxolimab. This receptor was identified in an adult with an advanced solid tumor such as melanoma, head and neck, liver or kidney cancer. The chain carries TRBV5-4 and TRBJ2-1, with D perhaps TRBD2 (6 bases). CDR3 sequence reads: CASSLDSPGVSEQFF. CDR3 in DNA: TGTGCCAGCAGCTTGGACTCCCCGGGGGTTAGTGAGCAGTTCTTC.